This T cell receptor (beta chain) was retrieved from a study of cytomegalovirus exposure and HLA in healthy donors (TCRdb year 2017). Background on the whole study: According to an earlier analysis of 550 to 750 of the donors, about 180 million T cells yielded 117 million unique TCR beta sequences and approximately 300 Gb of sequence data. Roughly 300 gigabases of sequencing data and roughly 81 million unique TCR sequences made up an early release that covered approximately 700 HLA-typed donors. The genetic ancestry cluster associated with self-reported Caucasian donors included about 81% of the 398 genotyped donors. The study was designed to test whether signatures of past pathogen exposure could be identified by cataloging public T cell receptors. Using immunosequencing, the study profiled T cell repertoires from some 670 subjects and related those repertoires to cytomegalovirus serostatus. Along with the approximately 600-subject first cohort, a separate validation cohort of approximately 110 different subjects was used. The study combined high-throughput TCR immunosequencing, statistical association of individual TCRs with disease status, and machine learning to predict cytomegalovirus infection status. In a later analysis, previously published TCR beta repertoires from about 640 donors were re-analyzed and high-resolution HLA genotyping was added so that TCR occurrence patterns could be studied. Rather than drawing on any new phenotypic data, the later analysis identified candidate immune exposures from TCR beta sequences and the way those sequences occurred across donors. An earlier analysis of several hundred of the donors applied high-throughput TCR beta sequencing to assess whether each TCR beta V gene segment acted as functional or pseudogenic. Donor age, sex, ethnicity and CMV serostatus were compiled together with the repertoire data. Genome-wide SNP genotypes for about 65% of the 666 donors were used in a later genetic analysis, which treated that subset as a discovery cohort. All discovery cohort repertoires had been generated using a single sequencing platform. Both class I and class II loci were covered by HLA typing, at four-digit resolution. The number of typed donors differed by locus: about 620-640 for A, B, C, DRB1 and DQB1; 500 to 550 for DQA1; 606 for DPA1; and around 490 for DPB1. A handful of DR-DQ haplotypes were treated as single units for association and clustering because of strong linkage in the cohort. Among around 400 genotyped donors of the cohort, an average of about 220,000 unique TCR beta nucleotide sequences was sequenced per donor, of which about 18% were non-productive.

This clone was found a few times. Its antigen remains unidentified. No much larger clone exists at a distance of one base, and base qualities are not known. The paper's findings and limits, for the study overall: In an earlier analysis of some 640 of the donors, most TCR beta V segments were observed in productive rearrangements about 90% or about 30% of the time, broadly matching IMGT annotations. A further reported finding was that TCR beta sequences accurately predicted the HLA-A and HLA-B alleles for most subjects in the first cohort. The study gave a list of 150 to 200 TCR beta chains associated with cytomegalovirus. A later analysis associated approximately 17,000 TCR beta sequences with specific HLA alleles at a false discovery rate of 0.05. According to a later analysis, TCR association rates differed among HLA loci, with DRB1 alleles showing the most associated TCRs and HLA-C alleles showing the fewest. The 87-base-pair reads could not distinguish some IMGT-functional V segments, including TRBV6-2 and TRBV6-3, so those segments were excluded. This cohort had only TCR beta chains sequenced, and the lack of alpha or paired-chain data limited which features could be detected. In a later analysis, HLA-associated TCR beta chains showed more clonal expansion and lower generation probabilities than non-associated chains that were equally common. According to a later genetic analysis, donors in an Asian-associated ancestry cluster had fewer N-insertions in productive TCRs than the approximately 690-donor mean. Sequencing depth was assumed to be roughly uniform across donors in the presence/absence analyses, though that assumption may not hold. The earlier analysis of some 540 of the donors excluded about 16 rarely observed V segments, including chromosome 9 orphons, because counts were too low. A group of highly shared sequence variants was considered likely to be a technical artifact of the sequencing pipeline. Linkage disequilibrium might explain the correlated functional status among segregating V segments, but an unknown experimental factor could not be excluded. Most TCR sequences were seen in very few donors, while some public TCRs were found in many individuals. For the cohort, immune exposure information was limited to CMV serostatus. Several of the top co-occurrence clusters appeared to be linked to parvovirus B19, influenza, CMV and Epstein-Barr virus, according to a later analysis. Assigning TCR associations to individual alleles was difficult when HLA alleles, especially DR and DQ, strongly co-occurred. Because HLA typing was missing for some donors at each locus, association tests included only the typed subset. In a later analysis, most CMV-associated TCR beta chains were found to appear HLA-restricted, with HLA associations seemingly driven largely by CMV exposure. A later genetic analysis associated a missense DCLRE1C variant with V-gene and J-gene trimming of TCR beta chains, and an independent cohort replicated the association. A few of the identified cytomegalovirus-associated TCR beta chains were confirmed in vitro to be specific for cytomegalovirus antigens. It was suggested by the authors that the approach could potentially be generalized to other disease states and immunological phenotypes. Cytomegalovirus status was reported to be diagnosed by the classifier with high specificity and sensitivity in both the original and validation cohorts.

From the germline V gene, CDR1 is LGHNA and CDR2 is YNFKEQ. CDR3 length: 19 amino acids, cysteine to phenylalanine. The entry retains the CDR3 DNA only, 57 bases that are in frame from base 1. V loses 1 base, J loses 0 bases, and the germline ends lie 19 bases apart. Library preparation used the immunoSEQ multiplex PCR assay. The multiplex PCR relied on a mix of 60 forward primers for TCR Vbeta segments and 13 reverse primers for TCR Jbeta segments. A multiplex PCR assay on genomic DNA amplified the CDR3 region of rearranged TCR beta genes. On the Illumina HiSeq System, the amplified TCR beta libraries were sequenced as 87-base-pair reads. On the authors' methods: In a later analysis, tens of millions of unique TCR beta chains were counted across the roughly 670 repertoires, and roughly 11 million of these chains were shared by at least two donors. To remove PCR and sequencing errors, raw reads were error-corrected and collapsed into unique sequences using a nearest-neighbor algorithm that merged closely related sequences. To assign V, D and J gene segments, CDR3 sequences were aligned to IMGT reference sequences. For a sequence to be retained, at least a six-nucleotide match to both a V gene segment and a J gene segment was required. Rearrangements were classified as productive when the CDR3 lacked stop codons and remained in frame with V and J, and all other rearrangements were classified as non-productive. CDR3 was defined by IMGT convention, running from the second conserved V-encoded cysteine to the conserved J-encoded phenylalanine. The earlier analysis of about 610 of the donors excluded any sequence lacking an unambiguous match to a single V gene segment. An earlier analysis of 450 to 650 of the donors called V segments functional above 56.7% productive rearrangements and segregating when the between-donor standard deviation exceeded 5%. To diagnose cytomegalovirus status from the catalog of TCR beta chain sequences, a statistical classification framework was built. In a later analysis, V and J genes were assigned by comparing TCR nucleotide sequences against IMGT/GENE-DB human TR gene sequences. The TCRdist pipeline was used in a later analysis to assign CDR3 sequences and most-parsimonious VDJ recombination scenarios. In a later analysis, each TCR beta chain was defined by its CDR3 amino acid sequence together with its V-gene family, and reads lacking a unique V-gene family were excluded. A later analysis removed 500 to 650 highly shared, low-generation-probability nucleotide sequences to deal with suspected cross-contamination and a sequencing artifact. A later analysis calculated a clonal expansion index for each public chain from normalized within-repertoire ranks of inferred template counts. In a later analysis, generation probabilities were computed with a VDJ recombination model fitted to out-of-frame rearrangements, and the resulting probabilities were checked against IGoR. Hypergeometric tests were used in a later analysis to score TCR-TCR, TCR-HLA and TCR-CMV co-occurrence, with a repertoire-size bias correction applied to the TCR pairs. A later analysis estimated false discovery rates by permuting HLA or CMV assignments 20 times. In a later analysis, co-occurring TCRs were grouped using DBSCAN, with TCRdist sequence similarity added in when clustering inside HLA-allele-positive subsets. Repertoires with fewer than 30,000 or more than 120,000 public chains, plus five repertoires with anomalous nucleotide sharing, were excluded from co-occurrence clustering. The table was pulled from immuneACCESS by TCRdb, which kept in-frame rearrangements only. Such tables lose some clones; where checked, under half of the loss comes from unresolved V genes, and the rest has no known cause. V and J calls plus clone size are reproduced from that table; the DNA served to infer D and trimming. This sample gives approximately 260,000 clones in total; around four fifths of them show up just once. The ten biggest clones cover approximately 2% of the sample.

The cohort comprised more than 550 healthy bone marrow donors. Cohort members were all nominally healthy when sampled, although unrecorded immune exposures were likely present. The donor was CMV seropositive and belonged to the group of about 290 seropositive cohort members. Every donor gave a peripheral blood sample, and the peripheral blood mononuclear cells from that sample were used for TCR beta sequencing. Genomic DNA was extracted from the blood cell samples with the Qiagen DNeasy Blood Extraction Kit. This TCR came from a woman aged 40 to 55 in good health and CMV-seropositive. The sample was PBMCs. The chain is assembled from TRBV4-2 and TRBJ2-4, with no reliable assignment of the D segment. The DNA sequence is TGTGCCAGCAGCCAAGGGGCCTCAGAAGGATCCCTAGCCAAAAACATTCAGTACTTC. Translation gives CASSQGASEGSLAKNIQYF.